Presented here are 15 T cell receptor beta chains from one specimen sequenced in a study of technical replicates of blood from a few donors. The assay was immunoSEQ multiplex PCR, and TCRdb's table has in-frame clones only and misses some. The sample has around 100,000 clones, about 94% seen once; the top ten hold around 0.33%. Sequencing was done on a sample of T cells isolated from PBMCs. These receptors all stem from a human donor in good health.

This chain connects TRBV4-1 to TRBJ2-1; TRBD2 aligns across 9 bases. Per germline, CDR1 MGHRA and CDR2 YSYEKL. The CDR3 has 14 amino acids. Germline trimming cut 6 bases from V and 9 bases from J; bases unmatched to any gene: 9. This chain's CDR3 is CASRAAGGPGEQFF. The CDR3 DNA is TGCGCCAGCAGGGCGGCGGGAGGGCCGGGTGAGCAGTTCTTC.

The gene calls are TRBV7-9 and TRBJ1-5; possible D gene TRBD1, 6 bases. The CDR3 covers 17 residues. Germline V lookup: CDR1 SEHNR, CDR2 FQNEAQ (reference sequence). With 1 base removed from V and 4 bases from J, the gap between germline ends came to 17 bases. CDR3 loop: CASSLGAGDLINQPQHF. CDR3 in DNA: TGTGCCAGCAGCTTAGGAGCAGGGGATTTAATTAATCAGCCCCAGCATTTT.

The V and J genes are TRBV6-4 and TRBJ2-1, with 8 positions matching TRBD2. Trimming cost V 5 bases and J 4 bases; bases outside gene matches: 4. The CDR3 length is 14 residues. The germline CDR1 and CDR2 sequences are MRHNA and SNTAGT. The DNA for the CDR3 is TGTGCCAGCAGTCCACTAGCGGAGTACAATGAGCAGTTCTTC. Protein: CASSPLAEYNEQFF.

The chain is built from TRBV5-1 and TRBJ2-1; 13 bases are a match to TRBD2. The ends lost 2 bases at V and 5 bases at J; junction bases unmatched: 4. The germline gives CDR1 SGHRS, CDR2 YFSETQ. The CDR3 covers 16 residues. The CDR3 reads CASSLVTSGRHNEQFF. CDR3 nucleotide sequence: TGCGCCAGCAGCTTAGTGACTAGCGGGAGGCACAATGAGCAGTTCTTC.

The chain employs TRBV2 and TRBJ1-3; D remains ambiguous. The CDR3 loop spans 15 amino acids. Trimming took off 6 bases at V and 0 bases at J, with 12 bases between the two ends. CDR1 is SNHLY and CDR2 is FYNNEI in the germline V gene. CDR3: CASRILPTSGNTIYF. The DNA of the CDR3 is TGTGCCAGCAGAATACTGCCAACCTCTGGAAACACCATATATTTT.

This chain uses TRBV6-5 with TRBJ2-1; D is unclear. CDR3 length: 11 amino acids. Trimming removed 6 bases from V and 8 bases from J, with 8 bases in between. The germline V gene has CDR1 MNHEY and CDR2 SVGAGI. The CDR3 here is CASRSNHEQFF. DNA of the CDR3: TGTGCCAGCAGAAGCAACCATGAGCAGTTCTTC.

V is TRBV10-3 and J is TRBJ1-1; 9 bases are a match to TRBD1. Per germline, CDR1 ENHRY and CDR2 SYGVKD. This CDR3 contains 17 residues. After removal of 3 bases from V and 5 bases from J, the junction contained 13 bases not matched to a gene. In DNA, the CDR3 is TGTGCCATCAGTGAACTCCCCCCGGGACAGGGAGATACTGAAGCTTTCTTT. Protein sequence: CAISELPPGQGDTEAFF.

The chain has TRBV19 and TRBJ1-1, with D perhaps matching TRBD1 (5 bases). Germline CDR1 and CDR2: LNHDA and SQIVND (reference sequence). The CDR3 totals 15 residues. V dropped 5 bases and J dropped 1 base, with 14 bases sitting between them. As DNA, the CDR3 is TGTGCCAGTAGTCCCAGGCAGGGAGGGAACACTGAAGCTTTCTTT. It specifies CASSPRQGGNTEAFF.

The chain's CDR3 is CASSERGGELFF. CDR3 coding DNA: TGTGCCAGCAGTGAACGGGGCGGGGAGCTGTTTTTT. V is TRBV6-4 and J is TRBJ2-2; TRBD2 is a possible D gene (5 bases). Trimming shortened V by 3 bases and J by 7 bases, and 6 bases separated the two germline ends. CDR1 is MRHNA, CDR2 SNTAGT, per germline. This CDR3 contains 12 residues.

The J gene is TRBJ2-7, the V gene TRBV6-5; D unclear. V lost 8 bases, J lost 3 bases, and 14 bases lay in between. This CDR3 is built from 13 residues. Germline V gene lookup returns CDR1 MNHEY and CDR2 SVGAGI. The CDR3 region is CASSSGFVYEQYF. The CDR3 region has the DNA TGTGCCAGCTCCTCGGGTTTCGTCTACGAGCAGTACTTC.

The chain joins TRBV6-5 to TRBJ1-2, with 9 bases fitting TRBD1. The junction had 3 bases not matched to a gene; V was cut back by 6 bases and J by 4 bases. Germline V gene lookup returns CDR1 MNHEY and CDR2 SVGAGI. This CDR3 spans 13 amino acids. In DNA, the CDR3 is TGTGCCAGCAGGACAGGGGGAACCTATGGCTACACCTTC. Its protein product is CASRTGGTYGYTF.

The J gene is TRBJ1-1, the V gene TRBV27; 11 bases line up with TRBD1. The CDR3 runs 15 residues. The V gene's germline CDR1 is MNHEY and CDR2 SMNVEV (reference sequence). Trimming at V came to 3 bases and at J to 11 bases, leaving 11 bases not matched to a gene. The CDR3, as DNA: TGTGCCAGCAGTTTCCAGGACAGGGGGCTGGGTGGGGCTTTCTTT. Its translation is CASSFQDRGLGGAFF.

The chain has TRBV6-5 and TRBJ1-1, with D possibly matching TRBD1 (6 bases). Germline values: CDR1 MNHEY, CDR2 SVGAGI. Between the trimmed V and J ends, which lost 6 bases and 6 bases, there was a span of 11 bases. This CDR3 has 12 amino acids. CDR3 in amino acids: CASRTGRAEAFF. CDR3 DNA sequence: TGTGCCAGCAGAACAGGGAGAGCTGAAGCTTTCTTT.

The chain combines TRBV13 with TRBJ2-4; D is unclear. V lost 8 bases and J lost 5, with 13 bases in between. The CDR3 covers 13 residues. The V gene's germline CDR1 is PRHDT and CDR2 FYEKMQ (reference sequence). CDR3 amino acids: CASAEPIQNIQYF. CDR3 in DNA: TGTGCCAGCGCTGAGCCTATCCAAAACATTCAGTACTTC.

The chain recombines TRBV29-1 with TRBJ1-2, with 8 nucleotides matching TRBD1. This CDR3 has 13 residues. Germline CDR1 SQVTM, CDR2 ANQGSEA. The J segment lost 1 base and the V segment lost 6 bases, leaving 4 bases of the junction unmatched. In DNA, the CDR3 is TGCAGCGTCCTGACAGGGGTTAACTATGGCTACACCTTC. Translating gives CSVLTGVNYGYTF.